Sequencing of this TCR beta chain was carried out in a study of cytomegalovirus exposure and HLA in healthy donors. Regarding the study as a whole: When a later analysis compared HLA-associated TCR beta chains with equally common others, the HLA-associated chains turned out to be more clonally expanded and to have lower generation probabilities. TCR beta sequences numbering around 15,000 were associated with HLA alleles at 0.05 false discovery rate in a later analysis.

Comments on this clone: Its antigen remains unidentified.

PCR used 60 Vbeta primers and 13 Jbeta primers. The assay was immunoSEQ multiplex PCR, and TCRdb's table has in-frame clones only and misses some. This sample has roughly 170,000 clones, with 70% to 80% found just once. The sequence came from a woman aged 25 to 45 in good health and CMV-seropositive. Sequencing was performed on PBMCs.

This CDR3 reads CASSTDNTDTQYF. In nucleotides, the CDR3 is TGTGCCAGCAGCACGGACAACACAGATACGCAGTATTTT. This chain uses TRBV7-8 with TRBJ2-3; D perhaps matches TRBD1 (5 bases). Trimming left V 5 bases short and J 2 bases short, with 8 bases between. The CDR3 contains 13 residues. Germline CDR1 reads SGHVS; CDR2 reads FQNEAQ.